The rows below give T cell receptor beta chains drawn from one sample of a study of T cells in Graves' hyperthyroidism and ophthalmopathy. TCRdb reanalysed the multiplex PCR reads using MiXCR and keeps one entry per CDR3 protein. The table records roughly 560,000 distinct CDR3 sequences, over 12% of them present only once. Input material: blood. The receptors stem from a woman in her thirties or forties with Graves' ophthalmopathy. Each CDR3 is given with its conserved first and last residue. The D gene is left open where the match is weak. Size is omitted from some rows. Given values are once, few, many or a class for expanded clones.

J,V,D,size,DNA,CDR3
TRBJ1-1,TRBV12-5,TRBD1,many,TGTGCTAGGGACAGGATGAACACTGAAGCTTTCTTT,CARDRMNTEAFF
TRBJ2-2,TRBV6-5,.,.,TGTGCCAGCAGTTCCCGGAGGATCGGGGAGCTGTTTTTT,CASSSRRIGELFF
TRBJ2-7,TRBV4-1,TRBD2,few,TGCGCCAGCAGTTTACAGCGGGGATCCTACGAGCAGTACTTC,CASSLQRGSYEQYF
TRBJ1-1,TRBV7-8,TRBD1,.,TGTGCCAGCAGCCCCATAGGAGACAGGGGCAACACTGAAGCTTTCTTT,CASSPIGDRGNTEAFF
TRBJ2-1,TRBV18,TRBD2,.,TGTGCCAGCTCGGGACTAGAAGACAATGAGCAGTTCTTC,CASSGLEDNEQFF
TRBJ2-7,TRBV20-1,.,many,TGCAGTGCTAGGGTGTTCCACGAGCAGTACTTC,CSARVFHEQYF
TRBJ2-7,TRBV14,.,.,TGTGCCAGCAGCCAAGCATTATTCGGGATCGAGCAGTACTTC,CASSQALFGIEQYF
TRBJ1-1,TRBV6-2/TRBV6-3,TRBD1,many,TGTGCCAGCAGTTACGGGGACAGGGTGGCTGAAGCTTTCTTT,CASSYGDRVAEAFF
TRBJ1-1,TRBV20-1,TRBD1,few,TGCAGTGCTAGAGACCCTGTGGACAGGGGGTTTTTCTTT,CSARDPVDRGFFF
TRBJ1-6,TRBV30,.,many,TGTGCCTGGAGTGTACAGGCCGGCTCACCCCTCCACTTT,CAWSVQAGSPLHF
TRBJ1-5,TRBV2,.,.,TGTGCCAGCAACGAGCAGTCTAGTCAGCCCCAGCATTTT,CASNEQSSQPQHF
TRBJ1-1,TRBV5-1,.,.,TGCGCCAGCAGCTTAGACCCGGGATTCACTGAAGCTTTCTTT,CASSLDPGFTEAFF
TRBJ2-1,TRBV6-4,TRBD1,.,TGTGCCAGCAGTCGGGACAGGAACAATGAGCAGTTCTTC,CASSRDRNNEQFF
TRBJ2-1,TRBV7-3,.,few,TGTGCCAGCAGCTTAATTGTGGGAGAACAGAATGAGCAGTTCTTC,CASSLIVGEQNEQFF